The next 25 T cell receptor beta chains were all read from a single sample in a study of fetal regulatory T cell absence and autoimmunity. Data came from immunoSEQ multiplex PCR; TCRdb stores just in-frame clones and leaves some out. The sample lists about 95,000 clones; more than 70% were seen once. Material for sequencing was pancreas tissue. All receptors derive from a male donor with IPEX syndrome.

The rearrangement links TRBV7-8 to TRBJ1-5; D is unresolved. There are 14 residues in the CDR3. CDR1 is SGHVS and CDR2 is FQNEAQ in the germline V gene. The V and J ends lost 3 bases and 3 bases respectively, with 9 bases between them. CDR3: CASSFGRSNQPQHF. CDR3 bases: TGTGCCAGCAGCTTCGGGAGATCCAATCAGCCCCAGCATTTT. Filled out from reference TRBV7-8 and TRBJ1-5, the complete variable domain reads GAGVSQSPRYKVAKRGQDVALRCDPISGHVSLFWYQQALGQGPEFLTYFQNEAQLDKSGLPSDRFFAERPEGSVSTLKIQRTQQEDSAVYLCASSFGRSNQPQHFGDGTRLSIL.

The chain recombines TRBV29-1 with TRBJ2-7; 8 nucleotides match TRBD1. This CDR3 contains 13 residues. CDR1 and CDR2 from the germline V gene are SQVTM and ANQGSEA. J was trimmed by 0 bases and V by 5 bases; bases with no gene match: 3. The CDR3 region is CSVSRGPSYEQYF. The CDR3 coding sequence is TGCAGCGTTTCCAGGGGGCCCTCCTACGAGCAGTACTTC.

The CDR3 region is CASSPGGSGANVLTF. The CDR3 coding sequence is TGTGCCAGCAGTCCAGGGGGCAGTGGGGCCAACGTCCTGACTTTC. The chain combines TRBV27 with TRBJ2-6, with TRBD1 identical over 8 bases. V was pared by 5 bases and J by 3 bases, with 3 bases of the junction left unmatched. The CDR3 totals 15 residues. Germline values: CDR1 MNHEY, CDR2 SMNVEV (reference sequence).

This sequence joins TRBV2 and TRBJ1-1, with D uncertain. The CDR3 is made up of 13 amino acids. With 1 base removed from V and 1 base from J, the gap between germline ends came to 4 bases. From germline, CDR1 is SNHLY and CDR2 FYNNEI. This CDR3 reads CASSEDTNTEAFF. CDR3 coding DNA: TGTGCCAGCAGTGAAGATACGAACACTGAAGCTTTCTTT.

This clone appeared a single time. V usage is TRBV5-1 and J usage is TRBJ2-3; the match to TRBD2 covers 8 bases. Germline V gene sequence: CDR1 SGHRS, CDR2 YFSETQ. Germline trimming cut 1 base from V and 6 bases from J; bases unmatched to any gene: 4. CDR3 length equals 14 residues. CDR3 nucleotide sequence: TGCGCCAGCAGCTTGTTAGCGGGAAGGGATACGCAGTATTTT. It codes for CASSLLAGRDTQYF.

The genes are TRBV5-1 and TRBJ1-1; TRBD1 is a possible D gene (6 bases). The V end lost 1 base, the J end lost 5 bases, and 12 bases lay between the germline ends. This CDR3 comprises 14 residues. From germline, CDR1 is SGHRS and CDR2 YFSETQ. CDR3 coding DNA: TGCGCCAGCAGCTTGCAGGGGCGGGGGACTGAAGCTTTCTTT. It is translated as CASSLQGRGTEAFF.

This chain's CDR3 is CASSLGGQETQYF. CDR3 DNA: TGTGCCAGCAGCTTGGGGGGGCAAGAGACCCAGTACTTC. This chain links TRBV5-6 with TRBJ2-5; either TRBD1 or TRBD2 may supply D (5 bases each). Between the trimmed V and J ends, which lost 0 bases and 2 bases, there was a span of 5 bases. Germline CDR1 reads SGHDT; CDR2 reads YYEEEE. There are 13 residues in the CDR3. The full variable domain, in which reference TRBV5-6 and TRBJ2-5 provide the parts outside the CDR3, is DAGVTQSPTHLIKTRGQQVTLRCSPKSGHDTVSWYQQALGQGPQFIFQYYEEEERQRGNFPDRFSGHQFPNYSSELNVNALLLGDSALYLCASSLGGQETQYFGPGTRLLVL.

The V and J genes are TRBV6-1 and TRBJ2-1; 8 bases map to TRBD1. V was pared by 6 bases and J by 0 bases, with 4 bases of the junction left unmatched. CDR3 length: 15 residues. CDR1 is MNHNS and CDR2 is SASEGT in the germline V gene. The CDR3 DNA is TGTGCCAGCAGGCTTGACAGGGGCTCCTACAATGAGCAGTTCTTC. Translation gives CASRLDRGSYNEQFF.

This CDR3 is CASSERMSSYNEQFF. CDR3 bases: TGTGCCAGCAGCGAACGAATGAGCTCCTACAATGAGCAGTTCTTC. This chain joins TRBV7-6 and TRBJ2-1; D is unresolved. The CDR3 sequence is 15 residues long. V lost 5 bases and J lost 0, with 11 bases in between. CDR1 is SGHVS, CDR2 FNYEAQ, per germline.

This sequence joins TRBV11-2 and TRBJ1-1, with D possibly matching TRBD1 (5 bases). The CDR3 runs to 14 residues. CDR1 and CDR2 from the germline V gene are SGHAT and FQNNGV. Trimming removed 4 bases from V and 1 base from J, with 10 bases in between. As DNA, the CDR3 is TGTGCCAGCAGCTCCACAGGACAGAACACTGAAGCTTTCTTT. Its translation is CASSSTGQNTEAFF.

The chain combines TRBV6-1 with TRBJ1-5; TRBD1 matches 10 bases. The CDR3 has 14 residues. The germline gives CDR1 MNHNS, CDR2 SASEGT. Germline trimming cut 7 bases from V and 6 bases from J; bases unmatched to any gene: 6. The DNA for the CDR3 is TGTGCCAGCAAGATCCGGGACAGGGGTCAGCCCCAGCATTTT. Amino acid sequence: CASKIRDRGQPQHF.

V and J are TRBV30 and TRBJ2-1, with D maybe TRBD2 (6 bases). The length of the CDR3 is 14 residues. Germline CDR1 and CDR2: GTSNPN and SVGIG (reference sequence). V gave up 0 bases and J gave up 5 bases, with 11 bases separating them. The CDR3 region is CAWSVGGTDNEQFF. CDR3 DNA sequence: TGTGCCTGGAGTGTTGGGGGGACTGACAATGAGCAGTTCTTC.

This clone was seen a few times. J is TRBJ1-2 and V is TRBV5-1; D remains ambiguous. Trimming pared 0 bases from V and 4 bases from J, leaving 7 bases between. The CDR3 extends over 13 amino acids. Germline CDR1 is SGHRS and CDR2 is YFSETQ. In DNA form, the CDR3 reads TGCGCCAGCAGCTTGGTGGAGCGCTATGGCTACACCTTC. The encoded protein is CASSLVERYGYTF.

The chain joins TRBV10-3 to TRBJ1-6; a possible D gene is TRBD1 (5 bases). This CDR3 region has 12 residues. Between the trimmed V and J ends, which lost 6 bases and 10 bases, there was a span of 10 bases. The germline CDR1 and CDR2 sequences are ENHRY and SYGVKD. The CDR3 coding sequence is TGTGCCATCAGGGGGGGGGAATCACCCCTCCACTTT. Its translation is CAIRGGESPLHF.

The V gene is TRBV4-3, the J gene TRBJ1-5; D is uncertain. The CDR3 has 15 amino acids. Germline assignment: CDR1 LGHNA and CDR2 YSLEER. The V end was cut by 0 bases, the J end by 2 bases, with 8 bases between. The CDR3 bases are TGCGCCAGCAGCCAAGAAGGATGGGGCAATCAGCCCCAGCATTTT. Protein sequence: CASSQEGWGNQPQHF.

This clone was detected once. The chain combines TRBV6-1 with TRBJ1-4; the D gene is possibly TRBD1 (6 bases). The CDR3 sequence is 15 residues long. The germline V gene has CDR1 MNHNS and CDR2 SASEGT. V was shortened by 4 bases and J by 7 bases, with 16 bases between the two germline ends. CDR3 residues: CASSGRRGAIEKLFF. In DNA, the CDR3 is TGTGCCAGCAGTGGCCGTCGGGGGGCAATTGAAAAACTGTTTTTT.

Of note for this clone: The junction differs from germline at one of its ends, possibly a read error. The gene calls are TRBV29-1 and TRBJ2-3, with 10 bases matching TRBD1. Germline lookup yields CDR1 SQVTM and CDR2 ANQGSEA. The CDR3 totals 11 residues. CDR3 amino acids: CSVGDRGFRAF. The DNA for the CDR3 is TGCAGCGTTGGGGACAGGGGCTTTAGAGCTTTT.

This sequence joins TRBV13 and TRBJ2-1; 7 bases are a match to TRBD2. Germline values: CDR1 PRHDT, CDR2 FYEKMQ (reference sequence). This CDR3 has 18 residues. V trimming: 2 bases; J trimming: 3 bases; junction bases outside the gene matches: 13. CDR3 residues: CASSLFSTRDYLYNEQFF. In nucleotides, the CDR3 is TGTGCCAGCAGCTTATTCTCCACCCGGGACTACCTCTACAATGAGCAGTTCTTC. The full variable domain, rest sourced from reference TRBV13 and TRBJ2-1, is AAGVIQSPRHLIKEKRETATLKCYPIPRHDTVYWYQQGPGQDPQFLISFYEKMQSDKGSIPDRFSAQQFSDYHSELNMSSLELGDSALYFCASSLFSTRDYLYNEQFFGPGTRLTVL.

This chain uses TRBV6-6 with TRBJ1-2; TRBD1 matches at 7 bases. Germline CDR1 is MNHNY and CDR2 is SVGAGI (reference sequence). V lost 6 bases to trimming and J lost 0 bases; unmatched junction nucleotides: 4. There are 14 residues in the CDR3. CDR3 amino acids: CASSSGTANYGYTF. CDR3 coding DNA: TGTGCCAGCAGCAGTGGGACAGCTAACTATGGCTACACCTTC.

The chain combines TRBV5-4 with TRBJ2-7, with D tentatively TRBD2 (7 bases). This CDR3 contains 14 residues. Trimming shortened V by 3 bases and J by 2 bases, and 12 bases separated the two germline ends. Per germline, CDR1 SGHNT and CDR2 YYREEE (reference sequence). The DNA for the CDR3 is TGTGCCAGCAGCTGGGGGGGGCTTCCCTACGAGCAGTACTTC. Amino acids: CASSWGGLPYEQYF.

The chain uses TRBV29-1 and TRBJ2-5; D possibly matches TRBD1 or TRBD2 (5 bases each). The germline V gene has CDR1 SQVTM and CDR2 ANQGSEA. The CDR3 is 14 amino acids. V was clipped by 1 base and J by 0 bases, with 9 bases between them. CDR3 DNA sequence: TGCAGCGTTGAAGGAGGGGTGGACCAAGAGACCCAGTACTTC. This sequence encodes CSVEGGVDQETQYF.

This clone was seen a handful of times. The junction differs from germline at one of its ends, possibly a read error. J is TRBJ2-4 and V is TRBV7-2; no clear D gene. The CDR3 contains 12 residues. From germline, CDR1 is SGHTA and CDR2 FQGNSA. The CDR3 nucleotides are TGTGCCAGCAGCCTAGCCAAAAACATTCAGTACTTC. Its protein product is CASSLAKNIQYF.

The CDR3 here is CASSESWAGGPETQYF. The CDR3 nucleotides read TGCGCCAGCAGTGAGTCCTGGGCGGGGGGGCCCGAGACCCAGTACTTC. This chain links TRBV10-2 with TRBJ2-5; 9 bases fit TRBD2. Germline V gene data show CDR1 as WSHSY and CDR2 as SAAADI. There are 16 residues in the CDR3. The ends lost 0 bases at V and 5 bases at J; junction bases unmatched: 7.

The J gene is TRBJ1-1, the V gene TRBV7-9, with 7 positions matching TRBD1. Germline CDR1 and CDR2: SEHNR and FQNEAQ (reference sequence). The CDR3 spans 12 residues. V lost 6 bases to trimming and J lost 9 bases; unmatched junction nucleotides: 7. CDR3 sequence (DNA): TGTGCCAGCAGAACCGAGACAGGGCAAGCTTTCTTT. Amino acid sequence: CASRTETGQAFF.

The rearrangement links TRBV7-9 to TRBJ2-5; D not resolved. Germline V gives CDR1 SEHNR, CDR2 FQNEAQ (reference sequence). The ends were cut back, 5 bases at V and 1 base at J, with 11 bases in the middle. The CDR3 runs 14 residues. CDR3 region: CASSAFGLQETQYF. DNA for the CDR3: TGTGCCAGCAGCGCTTTCGGCCTCCAAGAGACCCAGTACTTC.